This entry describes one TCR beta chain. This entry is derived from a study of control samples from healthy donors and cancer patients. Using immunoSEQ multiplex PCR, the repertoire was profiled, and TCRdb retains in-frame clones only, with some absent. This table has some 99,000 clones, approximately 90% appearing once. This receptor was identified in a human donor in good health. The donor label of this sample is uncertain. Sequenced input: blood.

CDR3 sequence reads: CASSQDPREGTGGYTF. CDR3 coding DNA: TGCGCCAGCAGCCAAGACCCCAGGGAAGGAACCGGAGGCTACACCTTC. The chain couples TRBV4-3 to TRBJ1-2; the D gene is possibly TRBD1 (5 bases). There are 16 residues in the CDR3. The germline V gene has CDR1 LGHNA and CDR2 YSLEER. Trimming cost V 0 bases and J 8 bases, with 19 bases left between them.